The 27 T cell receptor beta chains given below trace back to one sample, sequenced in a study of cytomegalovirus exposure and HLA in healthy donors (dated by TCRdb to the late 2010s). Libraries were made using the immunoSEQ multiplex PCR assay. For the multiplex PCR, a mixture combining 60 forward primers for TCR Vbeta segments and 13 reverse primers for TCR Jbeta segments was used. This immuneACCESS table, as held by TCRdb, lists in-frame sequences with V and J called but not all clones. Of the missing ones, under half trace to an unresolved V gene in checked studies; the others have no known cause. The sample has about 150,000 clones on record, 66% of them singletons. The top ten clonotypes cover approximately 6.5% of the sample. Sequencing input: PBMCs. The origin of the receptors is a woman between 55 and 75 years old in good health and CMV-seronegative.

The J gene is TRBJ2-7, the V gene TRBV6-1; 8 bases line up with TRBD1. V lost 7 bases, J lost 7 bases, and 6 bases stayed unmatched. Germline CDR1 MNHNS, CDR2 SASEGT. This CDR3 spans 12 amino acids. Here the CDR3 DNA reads TGTGCCAGCACCTGGAGACAGGGGGAGCAGTACTTC. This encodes CASTWRQGEQYF.

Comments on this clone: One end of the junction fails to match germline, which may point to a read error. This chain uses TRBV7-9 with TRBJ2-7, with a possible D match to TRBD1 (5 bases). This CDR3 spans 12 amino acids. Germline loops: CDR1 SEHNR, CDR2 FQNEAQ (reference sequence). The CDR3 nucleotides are TGTTCCAGCAGCCAGAGCAGGGACGAGCAGTACTTC. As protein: CSSSQSRDEQYF. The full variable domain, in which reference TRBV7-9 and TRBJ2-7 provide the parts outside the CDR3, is DTGVSQNPRHKITKRGQNVTFRCDPISEHNRLYWYRQTLGQGPEFLTYFQNEAQLEKSRLLSDRFSAERPKGSFSTLEIQRTEQGDSAMYLCSSSQSRDEQYFGPGTRLTVT.

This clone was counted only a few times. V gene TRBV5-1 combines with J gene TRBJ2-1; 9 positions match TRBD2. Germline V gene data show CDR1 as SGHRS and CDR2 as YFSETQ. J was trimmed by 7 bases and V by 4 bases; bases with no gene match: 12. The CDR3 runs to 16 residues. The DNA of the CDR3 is TGCGCCAGCAGCCTGGGAAGGGCGGGGGGGTGGAATGAGCAGTTCTTC. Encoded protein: CASSLGRAGGWNEQFF.

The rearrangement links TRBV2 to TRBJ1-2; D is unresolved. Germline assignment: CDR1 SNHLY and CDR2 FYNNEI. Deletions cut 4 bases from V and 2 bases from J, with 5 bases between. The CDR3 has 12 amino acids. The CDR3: CASSVQNYGYTF. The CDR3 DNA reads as TGTGCCAGCAGTGTACAGAACTATGGCTACACCTTC.

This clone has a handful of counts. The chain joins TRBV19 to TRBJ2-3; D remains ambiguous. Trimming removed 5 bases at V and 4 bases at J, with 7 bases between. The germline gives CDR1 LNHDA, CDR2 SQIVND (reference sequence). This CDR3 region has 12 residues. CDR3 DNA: TGTGCCAGTAGTGCAGGATCAGATACGCAGTATTTT. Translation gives CASSAGSDTQYF.

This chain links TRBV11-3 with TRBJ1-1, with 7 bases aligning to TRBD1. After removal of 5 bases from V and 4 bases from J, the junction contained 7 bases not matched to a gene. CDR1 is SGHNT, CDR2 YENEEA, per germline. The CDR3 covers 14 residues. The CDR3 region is CASSRQGQGTEAFF. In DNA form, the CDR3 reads TGTGCCAGCAGCCGACAGGGTCAGGGCACTGAAGCTTTCTTT.

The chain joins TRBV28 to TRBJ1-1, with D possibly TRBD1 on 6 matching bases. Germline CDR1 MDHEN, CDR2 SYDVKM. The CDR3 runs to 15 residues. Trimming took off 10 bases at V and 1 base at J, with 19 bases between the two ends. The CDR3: CATQRGGRANTEAFF. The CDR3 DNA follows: TGTGCCACCCAAAGGGGGGGCAGGGCGAACACTGAAGCTTTCTTT.

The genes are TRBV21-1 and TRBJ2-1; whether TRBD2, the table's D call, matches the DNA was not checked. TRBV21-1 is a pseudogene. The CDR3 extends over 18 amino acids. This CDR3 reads CASSKSPGLGAKNNEQFF. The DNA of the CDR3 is TGTGCCAGCAGCAAATCCCCCGGACTAGGGGCGAAAAACAATGAGCAGTTCTTC.

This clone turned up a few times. In nucleotides, the CDR3 is TGTGCCAGCAGCTTAGGGGCCCCCACAGATACGCAGTATTTT. It specifies CASSLGAPTDTQYF. The rearrangement links TRBV7-2 to TRBJ2-3; no firm D call. Deletions cut 1 base from V and 2 bases from J, with 7 bases between. Germline CDR1 SGHTA, CDR2 FQGNSA. This CDR3 has 14 amino acids.

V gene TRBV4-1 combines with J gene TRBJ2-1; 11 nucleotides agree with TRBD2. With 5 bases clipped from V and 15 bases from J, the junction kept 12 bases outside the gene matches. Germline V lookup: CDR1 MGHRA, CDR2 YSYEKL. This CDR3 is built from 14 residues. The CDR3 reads CASSAGETSGMAFF. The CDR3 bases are TGCGCCAGCAGCGCAGGAGAGACTAGCGGGATGGCGTTCTTC.

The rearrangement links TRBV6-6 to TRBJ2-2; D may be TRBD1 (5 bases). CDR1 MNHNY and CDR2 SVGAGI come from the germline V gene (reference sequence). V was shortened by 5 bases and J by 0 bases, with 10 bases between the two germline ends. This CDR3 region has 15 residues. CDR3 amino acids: CASSRGSANTGELFF. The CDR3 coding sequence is TGTGCCAGCAGTAGGGGCAGTGCGAACACCGGGGAGCTGTTTTTT.

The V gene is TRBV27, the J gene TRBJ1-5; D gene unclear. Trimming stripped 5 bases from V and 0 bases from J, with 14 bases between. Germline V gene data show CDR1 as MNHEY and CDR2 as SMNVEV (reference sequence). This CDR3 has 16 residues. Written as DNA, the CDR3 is TGTGCCAGCAGTCCCCGTACACATGATAGCAATCAGCCCCAGCATTTT. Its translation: CASSPRTHDSNQPQHF.

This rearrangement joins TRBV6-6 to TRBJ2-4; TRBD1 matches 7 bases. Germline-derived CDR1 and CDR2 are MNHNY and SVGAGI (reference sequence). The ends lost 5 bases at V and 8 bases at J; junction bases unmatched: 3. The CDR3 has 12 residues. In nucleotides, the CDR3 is TGTGCCAGCAGTCCCCAGGGGGACATTCAGTACTTC. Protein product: CASSPQGDIQYF.

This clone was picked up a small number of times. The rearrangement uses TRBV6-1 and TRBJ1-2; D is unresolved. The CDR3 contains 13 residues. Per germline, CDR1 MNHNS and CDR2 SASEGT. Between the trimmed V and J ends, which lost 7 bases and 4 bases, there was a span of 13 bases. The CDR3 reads CASNTQSRYGYTF. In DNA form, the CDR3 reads TGTGCCAGCAACACACAGTCTCGCTATGGCTACACCTTC.

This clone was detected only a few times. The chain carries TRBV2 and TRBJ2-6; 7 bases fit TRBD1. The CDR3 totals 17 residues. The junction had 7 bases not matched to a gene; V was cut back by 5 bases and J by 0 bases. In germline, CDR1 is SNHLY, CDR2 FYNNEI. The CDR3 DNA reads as TGTGCCAGCAGTACTGGACAGGCCCGCTCTGGGGCCAACGTCCTGACTTTC. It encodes CASSTGQARSGANVLTF.

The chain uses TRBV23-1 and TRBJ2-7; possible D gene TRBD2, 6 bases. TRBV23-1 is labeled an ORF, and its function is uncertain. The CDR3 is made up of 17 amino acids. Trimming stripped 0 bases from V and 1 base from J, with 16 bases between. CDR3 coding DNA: TGCGCCAGCAGTCAATCGAGGAGGGGCGGCCGTTCCTACGAGCAGTACTTC. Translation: CASSQSRRGGRSYEQYF.

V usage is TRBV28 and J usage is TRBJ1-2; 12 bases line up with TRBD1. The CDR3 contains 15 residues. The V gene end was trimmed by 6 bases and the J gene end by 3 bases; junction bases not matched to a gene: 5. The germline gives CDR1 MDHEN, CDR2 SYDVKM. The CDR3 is CASSRGTGGYYGYTF. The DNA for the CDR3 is TGTGCCAGCAGCAGAGGGACAGGGGGCTACTATGGCTACACCTTC.

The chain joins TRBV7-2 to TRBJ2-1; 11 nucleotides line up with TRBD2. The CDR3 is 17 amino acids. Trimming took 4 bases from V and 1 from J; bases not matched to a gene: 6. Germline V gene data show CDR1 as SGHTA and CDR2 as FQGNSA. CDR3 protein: CASSSTIAGGSYNEQFF. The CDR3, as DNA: TGTGCCAGCAGCTCCACTATAGCGGGAGGGTCCTACAATGAGCAGTTCTTC.

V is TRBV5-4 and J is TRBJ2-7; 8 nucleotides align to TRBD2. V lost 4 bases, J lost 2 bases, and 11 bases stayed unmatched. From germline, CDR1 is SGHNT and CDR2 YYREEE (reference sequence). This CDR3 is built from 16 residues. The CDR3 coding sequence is TGTGCCAGCAGCCCTCTAACCGGGACTAGTCCCTACGAGCAGTACTTC. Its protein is CASSPLTGTSPYEQYF. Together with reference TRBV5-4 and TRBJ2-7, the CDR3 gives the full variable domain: ETGVTQSPTHLIKTRGQQVTLRCSSQSGHNTVSWYQQALGQGPQFIFQYYREEENGRGNFPPRFSGLQFPNYSSELNVNALELDDSALYLCASSPLTGTSPYEQYFGPGTRLTVT.

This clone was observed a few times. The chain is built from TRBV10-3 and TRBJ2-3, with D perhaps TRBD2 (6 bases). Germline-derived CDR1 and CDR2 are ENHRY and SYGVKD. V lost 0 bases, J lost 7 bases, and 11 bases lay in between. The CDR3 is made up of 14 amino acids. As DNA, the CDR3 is TGTGCCATCAGTGAGTCGGGGGGAGTAAATACGCAGTATTTT. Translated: CAISESGGVNTQYF.

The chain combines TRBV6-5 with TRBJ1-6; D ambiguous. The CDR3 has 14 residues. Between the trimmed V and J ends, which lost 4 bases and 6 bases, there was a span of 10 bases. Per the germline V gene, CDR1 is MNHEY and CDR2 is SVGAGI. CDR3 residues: CASSLSGINSPLHF. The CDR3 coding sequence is TGTGCCAGCAGTTTATCGGGGATTAATTCACCCCTCCACTTT.

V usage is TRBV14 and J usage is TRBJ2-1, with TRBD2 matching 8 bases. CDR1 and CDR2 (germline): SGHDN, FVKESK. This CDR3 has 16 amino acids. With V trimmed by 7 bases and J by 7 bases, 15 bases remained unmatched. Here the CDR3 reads CASNPPPGLGINEQFF. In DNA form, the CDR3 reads TGTGCCAGCAACCCACCTCCGGGACTAGGTATTAATGAGCAGTTCTTC.

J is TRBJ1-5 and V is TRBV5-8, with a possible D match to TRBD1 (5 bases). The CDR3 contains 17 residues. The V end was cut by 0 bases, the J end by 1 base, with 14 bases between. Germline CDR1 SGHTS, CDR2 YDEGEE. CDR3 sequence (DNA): TGTGCCAGCAGCTTGGGGGGCAGGCTATTGAGCAATCAGCCCCAGCATTTT. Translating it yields CASSLGGRLLSNQPQHF.

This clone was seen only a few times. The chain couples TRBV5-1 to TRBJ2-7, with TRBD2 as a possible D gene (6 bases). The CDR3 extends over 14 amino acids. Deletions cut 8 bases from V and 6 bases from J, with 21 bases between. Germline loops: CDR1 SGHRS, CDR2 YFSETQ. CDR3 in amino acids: CASTSGGQLGEQYF. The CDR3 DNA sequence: TGCGCCAGTACCTCCGGAGGGCAATTAGGCGAGCAGTACTTC.

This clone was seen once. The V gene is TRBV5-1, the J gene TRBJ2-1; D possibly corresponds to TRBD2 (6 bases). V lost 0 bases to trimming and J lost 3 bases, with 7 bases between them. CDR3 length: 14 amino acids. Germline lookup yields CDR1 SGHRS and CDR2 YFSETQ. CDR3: CASSLDSGYNEQFF. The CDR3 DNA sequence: TGCGCCAGCAGCTTGGATAGCGGCTACAATGAGCAGTTCTTC.

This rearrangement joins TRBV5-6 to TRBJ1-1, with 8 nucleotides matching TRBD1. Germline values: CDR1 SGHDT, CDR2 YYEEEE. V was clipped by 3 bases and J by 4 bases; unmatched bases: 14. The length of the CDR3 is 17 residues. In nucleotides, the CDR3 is TGTGCCAGCAGCTGGACCGGGACAGGAAAGAGTATCACTGAAGCTTTCTTT. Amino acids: CASSWTGTGKSITEAFF.

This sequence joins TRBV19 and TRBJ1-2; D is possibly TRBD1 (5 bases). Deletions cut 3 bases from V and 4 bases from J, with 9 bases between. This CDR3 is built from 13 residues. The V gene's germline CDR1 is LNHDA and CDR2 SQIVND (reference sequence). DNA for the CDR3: TGTGCCAGTAGTATGGGTAGGGGCTATGGCTACACCTTC. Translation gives CASSMGRGYGYTF.